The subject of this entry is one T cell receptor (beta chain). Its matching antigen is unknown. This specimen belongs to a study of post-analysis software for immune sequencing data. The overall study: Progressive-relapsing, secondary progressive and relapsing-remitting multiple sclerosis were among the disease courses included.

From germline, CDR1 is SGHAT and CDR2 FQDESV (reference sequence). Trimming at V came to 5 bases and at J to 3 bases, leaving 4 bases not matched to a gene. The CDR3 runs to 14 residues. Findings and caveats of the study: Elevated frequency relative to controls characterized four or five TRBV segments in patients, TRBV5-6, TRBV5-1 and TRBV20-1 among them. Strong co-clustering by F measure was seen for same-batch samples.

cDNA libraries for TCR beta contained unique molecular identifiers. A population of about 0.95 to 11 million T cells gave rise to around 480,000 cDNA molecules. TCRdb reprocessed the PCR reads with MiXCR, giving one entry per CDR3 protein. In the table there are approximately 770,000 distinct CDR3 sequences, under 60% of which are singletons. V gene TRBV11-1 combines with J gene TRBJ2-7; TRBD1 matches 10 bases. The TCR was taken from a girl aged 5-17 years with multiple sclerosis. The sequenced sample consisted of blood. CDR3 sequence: CASSPWTGGYEQYF. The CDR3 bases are TGTGCCAGCAGCCCTTGGACAGGGGGCTACGAGCAGTACTTC.